One sample yielded the 5 T cell receptor beta chains listed below, sequenced in a study of vaccination and CD4 T cells after COVID-19. The treatment denotes: approximately nine-day PBMC culture with coronavirus spike peptide pools or control peptides (ViraFEST assay). The antigens these receptors bind are not known. With the Oncomine TCR Beta short-read assay, DNA from cultured CD4+ T cells was sequenced. TCRdb independently ran MiXCR on the PCR reads; one entry per CDR3 protein. The data show around 12,000 distinct CDR3 sequences, around a third seen once. The sequenced material came from cultured CD4+ T cells from blood. The receptor source for this set is a human donor with COVID-19.

The rearrangement joins TRBV27 to TRBJ2-7, with D perhaps assigned TRBD1 or TRBD2 (5 bases each). This CDR3 comprises 14 residues. CDR1 and CDR2 from the germline V gene are MNHEY and SMNVEV (reference sequence). Deletions cut 3 bases from V and 5 bases from J, with 14 bases between. The CDR3 loop reads CASSFPGPKDEQYF. In DNA form, the CDR3 reads TGTGCCAGCAGTTTTCCGGGACCGAAGGACGAGCAGTACTTC.

The V gene is TRBV6-1, the J gene TRBJ2-7, with D uncertain. V was pared by 6 bases and J by 2 bases, with 23 bases between. Germline V gene data show CDR1 as MNHNS and CDR2 as SASEGT. CDR3 length: 17 residues. The chain's CDR3 is CASSPGPATSSTYEQYF. CDR3 bases: TGTGCCAGCAGCCCCGGTCCGGCAACCTCTTCAACCTACGAGCAGTACTTC.

A few counts support this clonotype. The CDR3 sequence is CASTNSWTAGELFF. DNA of the CDR3: TGTGCCAGCACCAACAGTTGGACGGCCGGGGAGCTGTTTTTT. The chain employs TRBV27 and TRBJ2-2; D uncertain. The V gene's germline CDR1 is MNHEY and CDR2 SMNVEV (reference sequence). The germline V and J ends were trimmed by 7 bases and 6 bases, with 15 bases remaining between them. The CDR3 is 14 amino acids.

There are a few counts of this clonotype. The rearrangement uses TRBV9 and TRBJ2-5; TRBD2 agrees at 13 bases. Trimming removed 2 bases from V and 1 base from J; junction bases left unmatched: 2. Germline V gene data show CDR1 as SGDLS and CDR2 as YYNGEE. The CDR3 has 16 amino acids. The CDR3: CASSVGLAGAQETQYF. The DNA for the CDR3 is TGTGCCAGCAGCGTCGGACTAGCGGGGGCCCAAGAGACCCAGTACTTC.

The CDR3 protein is CASSPTGRLNTEAFF. The CDR3 bases are TGTGCCAGCAGCCCCACGGGCCGTTTGAACACTGAAGCTTTCTTT. The chain recombines TRBV5-6 with TRBJ1-1; D remains unclear. Deletions cut 4 bases from V and 0 bases from J, with 13 bases between. Per the germline V gene, CDR1 is SGHDT and CDR2 is YYEEEE. The length of the CDR3 is 15 residues.